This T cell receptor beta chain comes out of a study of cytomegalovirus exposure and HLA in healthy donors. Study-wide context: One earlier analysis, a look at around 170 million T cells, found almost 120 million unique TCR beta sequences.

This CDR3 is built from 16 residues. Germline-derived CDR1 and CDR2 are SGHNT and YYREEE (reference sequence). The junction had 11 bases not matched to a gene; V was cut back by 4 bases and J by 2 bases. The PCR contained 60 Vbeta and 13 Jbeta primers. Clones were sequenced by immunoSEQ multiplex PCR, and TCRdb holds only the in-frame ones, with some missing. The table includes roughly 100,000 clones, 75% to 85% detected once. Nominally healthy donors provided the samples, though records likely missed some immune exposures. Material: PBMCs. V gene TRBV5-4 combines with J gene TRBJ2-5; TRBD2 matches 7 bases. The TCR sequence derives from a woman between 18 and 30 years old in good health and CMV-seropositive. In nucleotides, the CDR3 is TGTGCCAGCAGCCCGGGGGGATGGAATCGACAAGAGACCCAGTACTTC. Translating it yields CASSPGGWNRQETQYF.